These 18 T cell receptor beta chains were all obtained from the same sample, sequenced in a study of Ad26.COV2.S vaccination and SARS-CoV-2 variants. This table comes from immunoSEQ multiplex PCR, and its TCRdb copy is limited to in-frame clones, with some not included. The sample has approximately 480,000 clones, about 83% seen once; the top ten hold over 10%. Treatment given: around 19 received Ad26.COV2.S at low or high dose, single or two shots; a few received placebo; per-sample allocation not given. It was on day 63 after the first vaccine or placebo injection that samples were taken. The sample in question was peripheral blood, obtained in a trial of Ad26.COV2.S vaccine versus placebo. The receptors shown here come from a person aged 18 to 65 who received the Ad26.COV2.S COVID-19 vaccine or a placebo.

Concerning this clone: This sample also contains other DNA sequences that code for the same CDR3. V is TRBV2 and J is TRBJ1-5, with 8 bases lining up with TRBD1. With V trimmed by 6 bases and J by 5 bases, 6 bases remained unmatched. The CDR3 totals 14 residues. The germline V gene has CDR1 SNHLY and CDR2 FYNNEI. DNA for the CDR3: TGTGCCAGCAGCGGAAACAGGGGGGATCAGCCCCAGCATTTT. It translates to CASSGNRGDQPQHF.

The rearrangement uses TRBV19 and TRBJ1-6; 7 bases line up with TRBD1. The CDR3 extends over 16 amino acids. The V gene's germline CDR1 is LNHDA and CDR2 SQIVND (reference sequence). V shed 3 bases and J 7 bases; nucleotides not matched to a gene: 9. CDR3: CASSIFFRDSNSPLHF. The CDR3 bases are TGTGCCAGTAGTATTTTCTTCCGGGACAGCAATTCACCCCTCCACTTT.

The rearrangement uses TRBV3-1 (or the pseudogene TRBV3-2) and TRBJ2-1, with D perhaps given as TRBD1 or TRBD2 (5 bases each). Germline-derived CDR1 and CDR2 are LGHDT and YNNKEL (reference sequence). With 4 bases removed from V and 8 bases from J, the gap between germline ends came to 18 bases. There are 15 residues in the CDR3. CDR3 protein: CASSLGPTGGDEQFF. CDR3 DNA sequence: TGTGCCAGCAGCCTGGGACCCACCGGAGGCGATGAGCAGTTCTTC.

The chain employs TRBV19 and TRBJ1-6; 8 nucleotides agree with TRBD1. CDR1 and CDR2 (germline): LNHDA, SQIVND (reference sequence). CDR3 length: 16 residues. V was pared by 5 bases and J by 5 bases, with 8 bases of the junction left unmatched. In nucleotides, the CDR3 is TGTGCCAGTAGTCCAACGAGGACAGGGAATAATTCACCCCTCCACTTT. Amino acids: CASSPTRTGNNSPLHF.

A single count supports this clone. J is TRBJ2-1 and V is TRBV7-2; the D is unclear. Deletions cut 1 base from V and 0 bases from J, with 16 bases between. Looked up from germline, CDR1 is SGHTA and CDR2 is FQGNSA. The CDR3 is 18 amino acids. CDR3 coding DNA: TGTGCCAGCAGCTTAGTGGCCAGCGTAAGGAGCTCCTACAATGAGCAGTTCTTC. Protein sequence: CASSLVASVRSSYNEQFF. Full variable domain (rest looked up from reference TRBV7-2 and TRBJ2-1): GAGVSQSPSNKVTEKGKDVELRCDPISGHTALYWYRQSLGQGLEFLIYFQGNSAPDKSGLPSDRFSAERTGGSVSTLTIQRTQQEDSAVYLCASSLVASVRSSYNEQFFGPGTRLTVL.

This chain connects TRBV11-2 to TRBJ2-5; 9 bases are a match to TRBD2. Germline V gene data show CDR1 as SGHAT and CDR2 as FQNNGV. V shed 1 base and J 5 bases; nucleotides not matched to a gene: 8. This CDR3 contains 16 residues. Here the CDR3 reads CASSLVGAGGGETQYF. CDR3 nucleotides: TGTGCCAGCAGCTTAGTGGGAGCGGGAGGTGGGGAGACCCAGTACTTC.

The chain combines TRBV29-1 with TRBJ2-7; D perhaps matches TRBD1 (7 bases). V gave up 7 bases and J gave up 3 bases, with 16 bases separating them. CDR1 and CDR2 from the germline V gene are SQVTM and ANQGSEA. CDR3 size: 13 residues. This CDR3 reads CSGPRDRLYEQYF. CDR3 in DNA: TGCAGCGGCCCGCGGGACAGACTCTACGAGCAGTACTTC.

The chain carries TRBV7-8 and TRBJ2-5, with 14 bases matching TRBD2. CDR1 is SGHVS and CDR2 is FQNEAQ in the germline V gene. This CDR3 region has 15 residues. J lost 5 bases, V lost 3 bases, and 2 bases had no gene match. CDR3 sequence reads: CASSFWTSGGETQYF. The DNA of the CDR3 is TGTGCCAGCAGCTTCTGGACTAGCGGGGGGGAGACCCAGTACTTC.

The V call is TRBV28, the J call TRBJ1-5; no definite D call. The V and J ends lost 6 bases and 4 bases respectively, with 10 bases between them. From germline, CDR1 is MDHEN and CDR2 SYDVKM. The CDR3 totals 13 residues. This CDR3 is CASSDDTNQPQHF. CDR3 in DNA: TGTGCCAGCAGCGACGATACGAATCAGCCCCAGCATTTT.

The gene calls are TRBV30 and TRBJ2-1; D remains unclear. V lost 1 base to trimming and J lost 9 bases, with 13 bases between them. Germline-derived CDR1 and CDR2 are GTSNPN and SVGIG (reference sequence). The CDR3 spans 13 residues. CDR3: CAWSGKRPVEQFF. The CDR3 DNA follows: TGTGCCTGGAGTGGAAAACGACCAGTTGAGCAGTTCTTC.

The chain joins TRBV21-1 to TRBJ2-7; TRBD2, as called in the table, went unchecked against the DNA. TRBV21-1 is given as a pseudogene. CDR3 size: 24 residues. The CDR3 DNA follows: TGTGCCAGCAGCAAAAGAGAACTAAGGACGGTCGGCCATGGACTAGCGGCTGTCCACTACGAGCAGTACTTC. It specifies CASSKRELRTVGHGLAAVHYEQYF.

This clone was seen just once. This chain connects TRBV2 to TRBJ1-5; D is ambiguous. CDR3 length equals 15 residues. V was clipped by 2 bases and J by 1 base, with 9 bases between them. Germline V gene lookup returns CDR1 SNHLY and CDR2 FYNNEI. The CDR3 is CASSEILPSNQPQHF. The CDR3 nucleotides read TGTGCCAGCAGTGAAATCCTTCCGAGCAATCAGCCCCAGCATTTT.

The chain has TRBV7-2 and TRBJ1-4; TRBD1 matches 8 bases. Germline V gene sequence: CDR1 SGHTA, CDR2 FQGNSA. The CDR3 has 16 residues. Unmatched junction bases numbered 12, after V lost 5 bases and J lost 7 bases. CDR3 nucleotides: TGTGCCAGCAGCCCGGGACAGGCGTTGGATGGTGAAAAACTGTTTTTT. Protein product: CASSPGQALDGEKLFF.

V usage is TRBV6-5 and J usage is TRBJ1-1, with D possibly being TRBD1 (6 bases). Deletions cut 6 bases from V and 4 bases from J, with 12 bases between. The CDR3 loop spans 13 amino acids. Germline V gives CDR1 MNHEY, CDR2 SVGAGI. This CDR3 reads CASREGVGTEAFF. CDR3 bases: TGTGCCAGCAGGGAGGGGGTGGGCACTGAAGCTTTCTTT.

The chain recombines TRBV28 with TRBJ2-7; the D is unclear. Germline CDR1 MDHEN, CDR2 SYDVKM. This CDR3 is built from 14 residues. Trimming cost V 3 bases and J 2 bases, with 11 bases left between them. CDR3 in amino acids: CASSFPNYPYEQYF. In DNA, the CDR3 is TGTGCCAGCAGTTTCCCGAACTATCCCTACGAGCAGTACTTC. The full variable domain, its missing parts supplied by reference TRBV28 and TRBJ2-7, is DVKVTQSSRYLVKRTGEKVFLECVQDMDHENMFWYRQDPGLGLRLIYFSYDVKMKEKGDIPEGYSVSREKKERFSLILESASTNQTSMYLCASSFPNYPYEQYFGPGTRLTVT.

V gene TRBV27 combines with J gene TRBJ1-1; a weak D match, TRBD1 (5 bases). The germline V gene has CDR1 MNHEY and CDR2 SMNVEV (reference sequence). Between the trimmed V and J ends, which lost 3 bases and 1 base, there was a span of 9 bases. The CDR3 extends over 14 amino acids. CDR3: CASSLVGGNTEAFF. DNA of the CDR3: TGTGCCAGCAGTTTGGTGGGGGGGAACACTGAAGCTTTCTTT.

This chain links TRBV5-1 with TRBJ1-2; 10 nucleotides align to TRBD1. Trimming cost V 0 bases and J 3 bases; bases outside gene matches: 2. Germline V gene lookup returns CDR1 SGHRS and CDR2 YFSETQ. CDR3 length equals 15 residues. CDR3: CASSLAGQGDYGYTF. As DNA, the CDR3 is TGCGCCAGCAGCTTGGCCGGACAGGGGGACTATGGCTACACCTTC.

The chain joins TRBV2 to TRBJ2-2, with D maybe TRBD1 (6 bases). V was pared by 6 bases and J by 5 bases, with 10 bases between. Germline V gene data show CDR1 as SNHLY and CDR2 as FYNNEI. This CDR3 spans 13 amino acids. CDR3 nucleotide sequence: TGTGCCAGCAGCCCAACAGGGACCGGGGAGCTGTTTTTT. Its translation is CASSPTGTGELFF.